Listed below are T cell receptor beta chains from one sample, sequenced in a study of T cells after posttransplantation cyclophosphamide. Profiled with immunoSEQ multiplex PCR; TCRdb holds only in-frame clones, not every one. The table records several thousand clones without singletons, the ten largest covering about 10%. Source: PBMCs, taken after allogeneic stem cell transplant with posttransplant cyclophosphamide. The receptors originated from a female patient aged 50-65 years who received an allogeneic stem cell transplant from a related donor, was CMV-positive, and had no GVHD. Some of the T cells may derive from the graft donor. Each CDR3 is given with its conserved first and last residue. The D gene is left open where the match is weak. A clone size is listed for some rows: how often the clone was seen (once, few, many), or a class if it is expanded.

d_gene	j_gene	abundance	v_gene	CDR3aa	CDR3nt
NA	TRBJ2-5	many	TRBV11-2	CASSSYPTGQETQYF	TGTGCCAGCAGCTCCTATCCGACAGGTCAAGAGACCCAGTACTTC
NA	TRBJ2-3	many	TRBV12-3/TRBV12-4	CASSLPPDRDTQYF	TGTGCCAGCAGTTTACCCCCAGACAGAGATACGCAGTATTTT
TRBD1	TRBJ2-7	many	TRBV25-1	CASSAQGYEQYF	TGTGCCAGCAGTGCACAGGGGTACGAGCAGTACTTC
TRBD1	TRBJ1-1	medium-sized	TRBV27	CASSLEQGITEAFF	TGTGCCAGCAGTTTAGAACAGGGGATCACTGAAGCTTTCTTT
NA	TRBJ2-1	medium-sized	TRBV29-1	CSVESSRHNEQFF	TGCAGCGTTGAAAGTTCCAGGCACAATGAGCAGTTCTTC
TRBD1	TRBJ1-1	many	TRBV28	CASSSPNRGTEAFF	TGTGCCAGCAGTTCCCCAAACAGGGGCACTGAAGCTTTCTTT
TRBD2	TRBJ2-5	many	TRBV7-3	CASSSGLAGVETQYF	TGTGCCAGCAGCTCTGGACTAGCGGGAGTGGAGACCCAGTACTTC
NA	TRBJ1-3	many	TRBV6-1	CASGPRASGNTIYF	TGTGCCAGCGGGCCGAGGGCTTCTGGAAACACCATATATTTT
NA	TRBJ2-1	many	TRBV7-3	CASSPNSDSYEQFF	TGTGCCAGCAGCCCTAACTCCGACTCCTATGAGCAGTTCTTC
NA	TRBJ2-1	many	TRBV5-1	CASSLGGESLNEQFF	TGCGCCAGCAGCTTGGGCGGAGAGTCCTTGAATGAGCAGTTCTTC
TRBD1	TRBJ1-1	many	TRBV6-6	CASSPTTGVGVVFF	TGTGCCAGCAGTCCAACTACAGGGGTCGGGGTGGTTTTCTTT
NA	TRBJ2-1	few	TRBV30	CAWSVGGGSGPYNEQFF	TGTGCCTGGAGTGTAGGGGGGGGTAGCGGTCCGTACAATGAGCAGTTCTTC
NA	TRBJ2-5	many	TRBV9	CASSVDIGGGTQYF	TGTGCCAGCAGCGTAGATATAGGGGGGGGGACCCAGTACTTC
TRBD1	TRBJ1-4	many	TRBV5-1	CASRDRPEEKLFF	TGCGCCAGCCGGGACAGGCCAGAAGAAAAACTGTTTTTT
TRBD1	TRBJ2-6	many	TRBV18	CASSKQGYGSGANVLTF	TGTGCCAGCTCGAAACAGGGGTACGGGTCTGGGGCCAACGTCCTGACTTTC
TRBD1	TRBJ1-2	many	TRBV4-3	CASSQTGGGNYGYTF	TGCGCCAGCAGCCAAACAGGGGGTGGTAACTATGGCTACACCTTC
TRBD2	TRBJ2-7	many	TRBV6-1	CASSEIGTSGIFYGQYF	TGTGCCAGCAGTGAAATTGGGACTAGCGGGATCTTCTACGGGCAGTACTTC
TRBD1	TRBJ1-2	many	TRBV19	CASSTPGGTARRSYGYTF	TGTGCCAGTAGTACCCCGGGGGGGACAGCCCGTCGGTCGTATGGCTACACCTTC
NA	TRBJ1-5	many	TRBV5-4	CASSLGPESNQPQHF	TGTGCCAGCAGCTTGGGGCCAGAAAGCAATCAGCCCCAGCATTTT
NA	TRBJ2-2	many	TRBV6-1	CASRTSPAGELFF	TGTGCCAGCAGAACTAGCCCAGCCGGGGAGCTGTTTTTT
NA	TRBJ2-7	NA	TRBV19	CASSYGGANSYEQYF	TGTGCCAGTAGTTACGGCGGGGCTAACTCCTACGAGCAGTACTTC
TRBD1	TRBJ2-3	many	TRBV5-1	CASSLKQGATDTQYF	TGCGCCAGCAGCTTGAAGCAGGGGGCAACAGATACGCAGTATTTT
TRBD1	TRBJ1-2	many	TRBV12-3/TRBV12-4	CASSLTGGGWYGYTF	TGTGCCAGCAGCCTCACAGGGGGAGGGTGGTATGGCTACACCTTC
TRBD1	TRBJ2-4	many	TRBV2	CASSEALSTKGQGPPAKNIQYF	TGTGCCAGCAGTGAAGCGCTCTCGACAAAGGGACAGGGGCCCCCGGCCAAAAACATTCAGTACTTC
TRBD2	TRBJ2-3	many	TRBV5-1	CASTREASGSTDTQYF	TGCGCCAGCACTAGGGAGGCTAGCGGGAGCACAGATACGCAGTATTTT
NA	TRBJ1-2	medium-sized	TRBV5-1	CASSLETPNYGYTF	TGCGCCAGCAGCTTGGAGACTCCAAACTATGGCTACACCTTC
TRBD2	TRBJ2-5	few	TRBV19	CASRGRGQETQYF	TGTGCCAGTAGAGGGAGGGGCCAAGAGACCCAGTACTTC
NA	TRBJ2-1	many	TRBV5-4	CASSLYEGRGQNEQFF	TGTGCCAGCAGCTTGTACGAAGGGCGCGGACAGAATGAGCAGTTCTTC
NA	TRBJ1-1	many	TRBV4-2	CASSQDLLLNTEAFF	TGTGCCAGCAGCCAAGATCTACTACTAAACACTGAAGCTTTCTTT
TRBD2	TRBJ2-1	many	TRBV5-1	CASSGGTSGSNEQFF	TGCGCCAGCAGCGGCGGGACTAGCGGGAGTAATGAGCAGTTCTTC
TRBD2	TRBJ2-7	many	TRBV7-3	CASSPRASGSHEQYF	TGTGCCAGCAGCCCACGGGCTAGCGGGAGCCACGAGCAGTACTTC
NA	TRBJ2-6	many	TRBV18	CASSPPKTSASGANVLTF	TGTGCCAGCTCACCACCCAAGACATCAGCCTCTGGGGCCAACGTCCTGACTTTC
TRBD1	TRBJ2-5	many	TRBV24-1	CATAKVGTGGIETQYF	TGTGCCACCGCAAAGGTCGGGACAGGGGGGATTGAGACCCAGTACTTC
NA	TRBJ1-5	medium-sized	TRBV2	CASSPGDQPQHF	TGTGCCAGCAGTCCGGGGGATCAGCCCCAGCATTTT
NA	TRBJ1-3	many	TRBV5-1	CASSPAGLASGNTIYF	TGCGCCAGCAGCCCGGCGGGCCTGGCGTCTGGAAACACCATATATTTT
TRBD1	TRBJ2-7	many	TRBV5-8	CASSLEGTASYEQYF	TGTGCCAGCAGCTTGGAAGGGACAGCCTCCTACGAGCAGTACTTC
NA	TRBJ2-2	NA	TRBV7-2	CASSLVTYTGELFF	TGTGCCAGCAGCTTAGTGACATACACCGGGGAGCTGTTTTTT
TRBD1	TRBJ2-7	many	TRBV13	CASSLRGQGAYEQYF	TGTGCCAGCAGCTTAAGGGGACAGGGTGCTTACGAGCAGTACTTC
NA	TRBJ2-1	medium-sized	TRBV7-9	CASSLQASYNEQFF	TGTGCCAGCAGTTTACAGGCTTCCTACAATGAGCAGTTCTTC
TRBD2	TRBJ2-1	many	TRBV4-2	CASSQEGRLAAEQFF	TGTGCCAGCAGCCAAGAAGGCCGACTAGCGGCTGAGCAGTTCTTC